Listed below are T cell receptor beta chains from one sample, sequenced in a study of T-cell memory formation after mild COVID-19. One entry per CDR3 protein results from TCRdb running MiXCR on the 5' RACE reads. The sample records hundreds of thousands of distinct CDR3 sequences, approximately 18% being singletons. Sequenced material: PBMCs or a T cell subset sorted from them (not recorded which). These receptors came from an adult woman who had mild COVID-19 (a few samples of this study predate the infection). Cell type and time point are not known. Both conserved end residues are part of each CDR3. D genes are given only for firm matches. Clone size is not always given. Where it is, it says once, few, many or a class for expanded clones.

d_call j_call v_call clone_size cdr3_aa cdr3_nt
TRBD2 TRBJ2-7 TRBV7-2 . CASSLALSTSGLDEQYF TGTGCCAGCAGCTTAGCGCTCTCCACTAGCGGGCTGGACGAGCAGTACTTC
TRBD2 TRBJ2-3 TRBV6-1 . CASTLAGKADTQYF TGTGCCAGCACCCTAGCGGGAAAAGCAGATACGCAGTATTTT
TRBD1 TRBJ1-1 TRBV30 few CAWSVGLPGGTEAFF TGTGCCTGGAGTGTAGGCCTACCAGGGGGCACTGAAGCTTTCTTT
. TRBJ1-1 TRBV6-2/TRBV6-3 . CASRAQGWGTEAFF TGTGCCAGCAGAGCCCAGGGGTGGGGCACTGAAGCTTTCTTT
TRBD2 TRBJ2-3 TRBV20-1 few CSASPSGRTDTQYF TGCAGTGCTAGCCCTAGCGGCCGAACAGATACGCAGTATTTT
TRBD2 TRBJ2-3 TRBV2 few CASSRTSGGRNTQYF TGTGCCAGCAGTCGGACTAGCGGAGGGCGTAATACGCAGTATTTT
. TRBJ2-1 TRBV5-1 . CASSLAYSPAGSYNEQFF TGCGCCAGCAGCTTGGCCTACAGCCCGGCGGGATCCTACAATGAGCAGTTCTTC
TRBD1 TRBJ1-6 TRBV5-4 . CASSPTGVGSPLHF TGTGCCAGCAGCCCAACAGGGGTAGGGTCACCCCTCCACTTT
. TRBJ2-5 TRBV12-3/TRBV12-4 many CASSLGRIQETQYF TGTGCCAGCAGTTTAGGCAGAATCCAAGAGACCCAGTACTTC
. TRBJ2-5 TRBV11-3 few CASSSGRGTANLAETQYF TGTGCCAGCAGCTCCGGGAGGGGGACAGCCAATTTGGCAGAGACCCAGTACTTC
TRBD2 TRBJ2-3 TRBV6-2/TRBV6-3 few CASTLSGHSTDTQYF TGTGCCAGCACCCTTAGCGGGCATAGCACAGATACGCAGTATTTT
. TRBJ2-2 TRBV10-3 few CAISDRGSNTGELFF TGTGCCATCAGTGATCGGGGCTCGAACACCGGGGAGCTGTTTTTT
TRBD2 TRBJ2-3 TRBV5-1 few CASSLGASGATDTQYF TGCGCCAGCAGCTTGGGAGCTAGCGGAGCCACAGATACGCAGTATTTT
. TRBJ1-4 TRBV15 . CATAISEDDEKLFF TGTGCCACCGCCATAAGTGAGGACGACGAAAAACTGTTTTTT
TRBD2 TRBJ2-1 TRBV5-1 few CASSSGGEPYNEQFF TGCGCCAGCAGCTCCGGGGGGGAACCCTACAATGAGCAGTTCTTC
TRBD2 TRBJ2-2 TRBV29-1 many CSAKLAGGNTGELFF TGCAGCGCCAAACTAGCGGGAGGGAACACCGGGGAGCTGTTTTTT
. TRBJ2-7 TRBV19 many CASSVPLATLVEQYF TGTGCCAGTAGTGTTCCGCTAGCGACCTTGGTTGAGCAGTACTTC
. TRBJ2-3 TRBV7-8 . CASSLREGDGGNTQYF TGTGCCAGCAGCTTACGAGAGGGCGATGGGGGAAATACGCAGTATTTT
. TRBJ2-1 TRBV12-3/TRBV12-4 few CASSLATDGEQFF TGTGCCAGCAGTTTAGCGACGGACGGTGAGCAGTTCTTC
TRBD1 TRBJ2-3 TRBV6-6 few CASSIGQGALTDTQYF TGTGCCAGCAGTATCGGACAGGGCGCGTTGACAGATACGCAGTATTTT
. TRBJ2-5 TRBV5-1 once CASSLLPGQETQYF TGCGCCAGCAGCTTGTTACCCGGACAAGAGACCCAGTACTTC
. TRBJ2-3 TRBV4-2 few CASSQLGLRESDTQYF TGTGCCAGCAGTCAATTGGGCTTGAGGGAGTCAGATACGCAGTATTTT
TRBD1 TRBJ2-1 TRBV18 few CASSPSGQGLDEQFF TGTGCCAGCTCACCCTCAGGACAGGGTTTGGATGAGCAGTTCTTC
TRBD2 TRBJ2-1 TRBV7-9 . CASSGGLAGTLNEQFF TGTGCCAGCAGCGGGGGACTAGCGGGGACCCTCAATGAGCAGTTCTTC
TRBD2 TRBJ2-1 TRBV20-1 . CSARTSGRLNEQFF TGCAGTGCGCGGACTAGCGGGAGACTCAATGAGCAGTTCTTC
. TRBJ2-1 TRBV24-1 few CATSRSRGPYNEQFF TGTGCCACCAGTCGCTCGCGGGGACCCTACAATGAGCAGTTCTTC
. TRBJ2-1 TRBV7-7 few CASSAGTQQFF TGTGCTAGCAGCGCCGGGACTCAGCAGTTCTTC
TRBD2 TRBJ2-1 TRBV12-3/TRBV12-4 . CASSVPSGGANEQFF TGTGCCAGCAGCGTCCCCAGCGGGGGGGCCAATGAGCAGTTCTTC
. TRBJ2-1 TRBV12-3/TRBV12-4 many CASSLVGNNEQFF TGTGCCAGCAGTTTAGTGGGGAACAATGAGCAGTTCTTC
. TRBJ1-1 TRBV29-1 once CSAEPPASGGYTEAFF TGCAGCGCCGAACCCCCCGCTTCTGGGGGGTACACTGAAGCTTTCTTT
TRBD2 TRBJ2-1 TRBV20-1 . CSARDRIAGGSSSYNEQFF TGCAGTGCTAGAGATAGGATAGCGGGGGGCTCTAGCTCCTACAATGAGCAGTTCTTC
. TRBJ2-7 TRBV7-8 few CASSLEAGRNSYEQYF TGTGCCAGCAGCTTAGAGGCAGGGAGGAACTCCTACGAGCAGTACTTC
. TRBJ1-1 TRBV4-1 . CASSQGPGGGEAFF TGCGCCAGCAGCCAAGGGCCGGGAGGTGGTGAAGCTTTCTTT
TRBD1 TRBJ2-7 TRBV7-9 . CASSRIFTGGQGAHEQYF TGTGCCAGCAGCCGAATTTTTACCGGGGGACAGGGGGCCCACGAGCAGTACTTC
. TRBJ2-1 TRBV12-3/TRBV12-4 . CASSLQYDNEQFF TGTGCCAGCAGTCTACAATATGACAATGAGCAGTTCTTC
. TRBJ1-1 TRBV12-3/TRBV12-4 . CASSFQVRGRNTEAFF TGTGCCAGCAGTTTTCAGGTTAGGGGCCGGAACACTGAAGCTTTCTTT
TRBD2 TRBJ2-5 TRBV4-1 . CASSQDRSGGSQETQYF TGCGCCAGCAGCCAAGATAGGAGCGGGGGGTCCCAAGAGACCCAGTACTTC